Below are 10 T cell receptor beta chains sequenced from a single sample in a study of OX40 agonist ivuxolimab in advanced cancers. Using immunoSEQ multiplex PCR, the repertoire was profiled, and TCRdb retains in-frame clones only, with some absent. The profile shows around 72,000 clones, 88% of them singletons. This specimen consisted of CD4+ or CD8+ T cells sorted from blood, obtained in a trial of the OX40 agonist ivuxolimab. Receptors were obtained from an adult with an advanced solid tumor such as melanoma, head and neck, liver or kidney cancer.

As DNA, the CDR3 is TGTGCCAGCAGGAGCGGGACAGGCTCCTACGAGCAGTACTTC. Translating gives CASRSGTGSYEQYF. The chain uses TRBV2 and TRBJ2-7, with a possible D match to TRBD1 (8 bases). The ends were cut back, 6 bases at V and 0 bases at J, with 12 bases in the middle. Per the germline V gene, CDR1 is SNHLY and CDR2 is FYNNEI. This CDR3 spans 14 amino acids.

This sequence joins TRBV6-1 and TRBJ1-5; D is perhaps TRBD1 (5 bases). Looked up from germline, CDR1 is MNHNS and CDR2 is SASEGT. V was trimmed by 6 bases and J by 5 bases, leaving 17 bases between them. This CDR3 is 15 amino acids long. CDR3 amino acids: CASSASGGPYQPQHF. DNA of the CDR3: TGTGCCAGCAGCGCCTCGGGGGGTCCATATCAGCCCCAGCATTTT.

CDR3 amino acids: CASSFAGPSGEETQYF. The CDR3 DNA follows: TGTGCCAGCAGCTTTGCCGGTCCTAGCGGTGAAGAGACCCAGTACTTC. The gene calls are TRBV7-9 and TRBJ2-5; 7 nucleotides align to TRBD2. The germline V gene encodes CDR1 SEHNR and CDR2 FQNEAQ (reference sequence). Trimming cost V 3 bases and J 3 bases; bases outside gene matches: 10. The CDR3 length is 16 residues.

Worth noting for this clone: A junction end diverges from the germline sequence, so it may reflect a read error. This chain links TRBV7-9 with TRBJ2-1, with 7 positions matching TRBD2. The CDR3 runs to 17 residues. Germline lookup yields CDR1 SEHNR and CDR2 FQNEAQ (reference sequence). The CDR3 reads CASSLAGGSSTYNERFF. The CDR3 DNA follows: TGTGCCAGCAGCTTAGCGGGAGGGAGTTCAACCTACAATGAGCGGTTCTTC. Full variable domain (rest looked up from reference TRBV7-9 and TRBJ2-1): DTGVSQNPRHKITKRGQNVTFRCDPISEHNRLYWYRQTLGQGPEFLTYFQNEAQLEKSRLLSDRFSAERPKGSFSTLEIQRTEQGDSAMYLCASSLAGGSSTYNERFFGPGTRLTVL.

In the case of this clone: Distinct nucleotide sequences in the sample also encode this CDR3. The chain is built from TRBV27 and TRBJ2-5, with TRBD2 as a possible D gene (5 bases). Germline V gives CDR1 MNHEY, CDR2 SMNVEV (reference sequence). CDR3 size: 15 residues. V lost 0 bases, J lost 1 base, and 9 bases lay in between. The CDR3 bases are TGTGCCAGCAGTTTATCAGGCCTAGCCCAAGAGACCCAGTACTTC. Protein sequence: CASSLSGLAQETQYF.

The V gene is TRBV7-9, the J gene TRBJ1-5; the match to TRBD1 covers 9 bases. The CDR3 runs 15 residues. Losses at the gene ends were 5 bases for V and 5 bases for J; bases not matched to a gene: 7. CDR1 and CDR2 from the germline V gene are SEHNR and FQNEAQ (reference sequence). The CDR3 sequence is CASSEGQGRDQPQHF. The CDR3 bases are TGTGCCAGCAGCGAGGGACAGGGACGGGATCAGCCCCAGCATTTT.

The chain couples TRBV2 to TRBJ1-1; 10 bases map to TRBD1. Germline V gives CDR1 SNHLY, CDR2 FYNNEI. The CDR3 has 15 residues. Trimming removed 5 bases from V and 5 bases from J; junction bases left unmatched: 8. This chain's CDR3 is CASSPPGTGVTEAFF. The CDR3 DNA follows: TGTGCCAGCAGTCCCCCCGGGACAGGGGTTACTGAAGCTTTCTTT. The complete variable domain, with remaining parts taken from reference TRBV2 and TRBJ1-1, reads EPEVTQTPSHQVTQMGQEVILRCVPISNHLYFYWYRQILGQKVEFLVSFYNNEISEKSEIFDDQFSVERPDGSNFTLKIRSTKLEDSAMYFCASSPPGTGVTEAFFGQGTRLTVV.

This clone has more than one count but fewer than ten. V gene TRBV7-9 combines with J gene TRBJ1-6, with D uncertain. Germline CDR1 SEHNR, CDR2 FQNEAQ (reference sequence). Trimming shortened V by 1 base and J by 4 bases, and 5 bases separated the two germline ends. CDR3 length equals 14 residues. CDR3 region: CASSLGPYNSPLHF. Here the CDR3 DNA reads TGTGCCAGCAGCTTAGGGCCTTATAATTCACCCCTCCACTTT.

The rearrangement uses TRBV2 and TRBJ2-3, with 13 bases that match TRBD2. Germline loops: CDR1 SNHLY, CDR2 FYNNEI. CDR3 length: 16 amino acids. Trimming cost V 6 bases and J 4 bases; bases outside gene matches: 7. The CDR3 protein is CASRPRLAGGSDTQYF. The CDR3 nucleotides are TGTGCCAGCAGGCCTAGACTAGCGGGGGGCTCAGATACGCAGTATTTT. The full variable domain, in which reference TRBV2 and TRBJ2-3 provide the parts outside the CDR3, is EPEVTQTPSHQVTQMGQEVILRCVPISNHLYFYWYRQILGQKVEFLVSFYNNEISEKSEIFDDQFSVERPDGSNFTLKIRSTKLEDSAMYFCASRPRLAGGSDTQYFGPGTRLTVL.

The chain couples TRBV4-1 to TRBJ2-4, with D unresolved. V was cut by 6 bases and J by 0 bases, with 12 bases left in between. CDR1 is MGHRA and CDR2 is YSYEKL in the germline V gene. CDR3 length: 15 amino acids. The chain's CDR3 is CASRLDGGAKNIQYF. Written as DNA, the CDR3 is TGCGCCAGCAGATTAGACGGCGGAGCCAAAAACATTCAGTACTTC.